This T cell receptor beta chain was recovered during a study of PD-L1 blockade in urothelial cancer listed by TCRdb under 2017. In the study overall: Therapy was started in the mid-2010s for all patients, and atezolizumab 1,200 mg was administered intravenously every 3 weeks. Blood samples gave a median of around 140,000 T cells and 77,000 or so unique TCRs, with a median clonality of approximately 0.08. Patients had an ECOG performance status of 0 or 1 and had received between 0 and 3 prior chemotherapy regimens. Whole exome sequencing and RNA sequencing of pretreatment tumors were performed alongside TCR sequencing in the same patients. Somatic, immune and clinical correlates of response to PD-L1 blockade with atezolizumab in urothelial cancer were the focus of an exploratory multi-omic analysis. Blood samples were analyzed at two time points: 3 weeks after treatment start (second dose) and 6 weeks after treatment start. Durable clinical benefit meant progression-free survival longer than 6 months, and TCR features were also tested against progression-free and overall survival. Pretreatment tumor samples and matched peripheral blood, collected serially before and after atezolizumab treatment, underwent TCR sequencing. Approximately 29 patients had pretreatment blood TCR-seq, around 24 had at least one posttreatment blood collection, and around 24 had tumor TCR-seq. About 85% of the roughly 30 patients were males with bladder-origin urothelial cancer, and about 60% of the 29 reported a prior smoking history. Durable clinical benefit was achieved by nine patients and was not achieved by 20 patients. The paper's findings and limits, for the study overall: Small sample size (n ≈ 28) and many exploratory analyses mean the results are intended to be hypothesis-generating. Among patients with durable benefit, tumor-associated TCR clones showed greater expansion in peripheral blood 3 weeks after treatment started (n ≈ 23, p = 0.022). A pretreatment peripheral blood TCR clonality below the median was linked to improved progression-free and overall survival.

Each PCR received spiked-in synthetic TCR analog templates so that absolute template abundance could be estimated from read counts. TCRbeta CDR3 regions were amplified from genomic DNA with bias-controlled V and J gene primers using the immunoSEQ assay. Sequencing of rearranged TCRbeta segments was done at approximately 20X coverage. In the source study's methods: Sequencing errors were corrected by clustering, and CDR3s were annotated against IMGT so that V, D and J genes could be assigned. Only productive TCRbeta rearrangements were used in downstream analyses, excluding out-of-frame or stop-codon sequences. Clonality was calculated as one minus the Shannon entropy normalized by the log of the number of unique productive sequences. Fisher's exact test with Benjamini-Hochberg correction, at a threshold of adjusted p below 0.01, was used to find clones that differed between time points or between blood and tumor. Entries here come from immuneACCESS through TCRdb and include only in-frame sequences with V and J called. Some clones fail to appear in such tables; in the studies checked, an unresolved V gene covers under half of the shortfall, and the cause of the remainder is unknown. Clone size and V and J calls were adopted from that table, with D and trimming inferred from the DNA. The sample profile shows approximately 51,000 clones; about 86% of them were found once. The ten largest clones take up 15% to 20% of the sample.

Worth noting for this clone: The antigen it binds to is not known. No clone much larger than this one lies a single base away; base qualities are absent.

The cohort comprised roughly 30 patients with locally advanced or metastatic urothelial carcinoma treated at Memorial Sloan Kettering on a trial protocol. Peripheral blood mononuclear cells were collected pretreatment and during treatment, at between 1 and 8 total time points per patient. The Qiagen DNeasy Blood extraction kit was used to purify genomic DNA from total PBMCs and tumor samples. PBMCs were collected pretreatment and during treatment, and were isolated and stored as previously described. The CDR3 goes from the cysteine to the phenylalanine over 16 residues. CDR3 DNA is the only sequence kept; it has 48 bases, read in frame from the first base. The germline V gene specifies KGHSH as CDR1 and LQKENI as CDR2. V gives up 2 bases and J gives up 0 bases, and the segment between their germline ends measures 14 bases.

This chain is built from TRBV18 and TRBJ2-7, with the D gene not clear enough to name. Material: PBMCs, obtained around atezolizumab (anti-PD-L1) treatment. The sequence derives from a man in his 60s with urothelial cancer. The CDR3 reads CASSPSPDRTSYEQYF. The DNA sequence is TGTGCCAGCTCACCAAGCCCCGATCGAACCTCCTACGAGCAGTACTTC.